Included here is one TCR beta chain sequence, with context. As yet, its antigen is unknown. A much larger clone differs from this one at a single base, so this may be a read error. The sample comes from a study of T cells after yellow fever vaccination. General study findings and limits: Reappearance after the booster was seen for most primary-vaccination clones, at 95% to 98% CD4 and less than 90% CD8. The secondary response was weaker, and its peak arrived faster, on day 5 versus 15.

TCRdb re-derived calls from the 5' RACE reads in MiXCR, one entry per CDR3 protein. The data hold about 230,000 distinct CDR3 sequences, with less than 7.5% observed a single time. This CDR3 is 13 amino acids long. V gave up 5 bases and J gave up 3 bases, with 11 bases separating them. Germline assignment: CDR1 SNHLY and CDR2 FYNNEI. This chain links TRBV2 with TRBJ2-7; D unclear. Sequenced here: CD4+ T cells sorted from PBMCs, sampled on the day of the yellow fever booster vaccination. This receptor was identified in a man between 25 and 39 years old who received the YFV17D yellow fever vaccine. This CDR3 is CASSLTAGYEQYF. In DNA, the CDR3 is TGTGCCAGCAGTCTAACAGCAGGCTACGAGCAGTACTTC.